Presented here are 2 T cell receptor beta chains from one specimen sequenced in a study of CXCR3-negative and CXCR3-positive naive CD8 T cells. Study results and limitations: More hydrophobic TRB CDR3s were found in CXCR3-positive naive cells than in CXCR3-negative naive cells.

Their target antigens are unknown. 5' RACE that incorporated UMI labels was used to prepare the TRB cDNA libraries. TCRdb re-analyzed the 5' RACE reads; it lists each CDR3 protein once, without DNA. The table for this sample gives 130,000 to 150,000 distinct CDR3 sequences. The source material was naive CXCR3+ CD8+ T cells from blood. Documented subset: CD45RO-CCR7+CD27+CD95- naive CD8+ T cells expressing CXCR3 (TNR3+). These receptors originate from a human donor in good health. Some clones in this sample may be carry-over from other donors' samples.

The chain couples TRBV9 to TRBJ2-7; the TCRdb D gene call, TRBD2, has no DNA to confirm it. Germline values: CDR1 SGDLS, CDR2 YYNGEE. The CDR3 sequence is 14 residues long. The CDR3 sequence: CASSEGGMAYEQYF.

The genes are TRBV3-1 and TRBJ1-1. The CDR3 has 13 residues. Germline CDR1 and CDR2: LGHDT and YNNKEL (reference sequence). CDR3 amino acids: CASSQAKGTEAFF.